Following are 10 T cell receptor beta chains from one sample sequenced in a study of cytomegalovirus exposure and HLA in healthy donors. 13 Jbeta primers and 60 Vbeta primers were used for the PCR. The data were produced by immunoSEQ multiplex PCR, yet TCRdb's version contains in-frame clones alone and is incomplete. This sample yields about 110,000 clones, of which 76% are seen a single time; 13% belongs to the top ten. The specimen was PBMCs. The source is a man between 25 and 39 years old in good health and CMV-seropositive.

The chain is built from TRBV2 and TRBJ2-5; the match to TRBD2 covers 8 bases. The DNA matches TRBJ2-7 better at its end, which makes the J call doubtful. The CDR3 has 15 amino acids. Germline CDR1 SNHLY, CDR2 FYNNEI. CDR3 protein: CASKRGTRNTYEQYF. CDR3 nucleotides: TGTGCCAGCAAGCGGGGGACGCGTAATACCTACGAGCAGTACTTC.

The chain uses TRBV5-6 and TRBJ1-1; D is ambiguous. Trimming removed 2 bases from V and 1 base from J, with 9 bases in between. The CDR3 sequence is 14 residues long. Germline lookup yields CDR1 SGHDT and CDR2 YYEEEE. CDR3 in DNA: TGTGCCAGCAGCTTCCAGTTCCCGAACACTGAAGCTTTCTTT. This translates into CASSFQFPNTEAFF.

This clone is a singleton in its sample. This chain connects TRBV12-5 to TRBJ2-1, with 10 bases that match TRBD2. Germline-derived CDR1 and CDR2 are LGHNT and FRNRAP. This CDR3 has 14 amino acids. V shed 9 bases, J shed 4 bases, and the junction held 6 bases outside the gene matches. CDR3 nucleotides: TGTGCTAGCGCTTCTAGCGGGGGTTACAATGAGCAGTTCTTC. It codes for CASASSGGYNEQFF.

The chain has TRBV5-6 and TRBJ1-1; D unresolved. V shed 2 bases and J shed 4 bases, with 12 bases lying between them. The CDR3 totals 14 residues. Per the germline V gene, CDR1 is SGHDT and CDR2 is YYEEEE. The CDR3 DNA reads TGTGCCAGCAGCTTACTAGGACGAAGCACTGAAGCTTTCTTT. It yields the protein CASSLLGRSTEAFF.

The CDR3 DNA reads as TGTGCCAGCTCACCACGGGGAGGTGAGGGCGAGCAGTACTTC. This translates into CASSPRGGEGEQYF. The V and J genes are TRBV18 and TRBJ2-7, with D perhaps TRBD2 (6 bases). Trimming took 1 base from V and 6 from J, leaving 13 bases between them. Germline lookup yields CDR1 KGHSH and CDR2 LQKENI. CDR3 size: 14 residues.

The sample holds a few counts of this clone. V usage is TRBV4-3 and J usage is TRBJ2-5; 11 positions match TRBD2. This CDR3 has 14 amino acids. CDR1 and CDR2 (germline): LGHNA, YSLEER. J was trimmed by 3 bases and V by 4 bases; bases with no gene match: 1. CDR3 protein: CASSPGLAEETQYF. DNA of the CDR3: TGCGCCAGCAGCCCGGGACTAGCGGAAGAGACCCAGTACTTC.

This chain connects TRBV2 to TRBJ1-5; 7 bases agree with TRBD1. Germline CDR1 reads SNHLY; CDR2 reads FYNNEI. V dropped 4 bases and J dropped 0; count of bases not matched to a gene: 3. This CDR3 comprises 15 residues. The CDR3 nucleotides read TGTGCCAGCAGTGGGGGACAGATTAGCAATCAGCCCCAGCATTTT. This translates into CASSGGQISNQPQHF.

V gene TRBV6-5 combines with J gene TRBJ2-1; a possible D gene is TRBD2 (6 bases). Germline CDR1 MNHEY, CDR2 SVGAGI. V was shortened by 3 bases and J by 4 bases, with 7 bases between the two germline ends. CDR3 length equals 13 residues. CDR3 bases: TGTGCCAGCAGTTATCGGGGGTACAATGAGCAGTTCTTC. Translating it yields CASSYRGYNEQFF.

V usage is TRBV28 and J usage is TRBJ1-2; D is perhaps TRBD1 (5 bases). This CDR3 is built from 17 residues. V was pared by 2 bases and J by 1 base, with 17 bases between. The germline CDR1 and CDR2 sequences are MDHEN and SYDVKM. The CDR3 protein is CASSLRQGRIINYGYTF. In nucleotides, the CDR3 is TGTGCCAGCAGTTTACGCCAGGGCCGCATTATTAACTATGGCTACACCTTC.

The chain links TRBV2 to TRBJ2-3, with D tentatively TRBD1 (6 bases). V lost 9 bases and J lost 2, with 18 bases in between. There are 15 residues in the CDR3. CDR1 SNHLY and CDR2 FYNNEI come from the germline V gene. The CDR3 here is CARAEQGIYTDTQYF. The CDR3 nucleotides are TGTGCCAGGGCTGAGCAGGGGATATACACAGATACGCAGTATTTT.